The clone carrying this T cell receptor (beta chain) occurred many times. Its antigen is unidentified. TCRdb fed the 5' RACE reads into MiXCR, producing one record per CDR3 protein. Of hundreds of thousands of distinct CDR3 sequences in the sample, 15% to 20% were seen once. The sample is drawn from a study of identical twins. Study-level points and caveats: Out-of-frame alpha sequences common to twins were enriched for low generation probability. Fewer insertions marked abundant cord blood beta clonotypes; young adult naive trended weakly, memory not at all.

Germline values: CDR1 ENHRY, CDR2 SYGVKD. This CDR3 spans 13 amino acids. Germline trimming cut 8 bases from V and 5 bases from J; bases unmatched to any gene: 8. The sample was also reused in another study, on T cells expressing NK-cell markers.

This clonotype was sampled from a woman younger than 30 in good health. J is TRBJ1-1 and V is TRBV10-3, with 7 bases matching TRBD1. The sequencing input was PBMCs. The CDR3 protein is CAISNRGGTEAFF. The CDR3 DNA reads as TGTGCCATCTCCAACAGGGGAGGGACTGAAGCTTTCTTT.